The entry below describes one TCR beta chain. Its matching antigen is unknown. 200 ng DNA, tens of thousands of T cell genomes, went into each sorted-subset replicate PCR. This table comes from immunoSEQ multiplex PCR, and its TCRdb copy is limited to in-frame clones, with some not included. Of roughly 2,000,000 clones in the sample, approximately 94% were seen once. These data belong to a study of shared clonotypes between healthy human individuals. Study information: The cohort comprised a couple of women and a few men. Their ages spanned 18 to 49 years.

Germline CDR1 and CDR2: SGHNT and YYREEE (reference sequence). V gave up 0 bases and J gave up 7 bases, with 11 bases separating them. CDR3 length: 15 amino acids. The study, taken as a whole, reports: Blood was the sole source, and tissue repertoires probably differ.

Naivety among CD8 cells was defined by CD45RO negativity and positive CCR7 selection, thereby excluding terminally differentiated effector memory CD45RA+ cells. The sequence was collected from a young man in good health. The sequencing sample was made of naive CD8+ T cells sorted from blood. The genes are TRBV5-4 and TRBJ1-6; unclear D gene. This CDR3 is CASSLAAARNSPLHF. CDR3 DNA sequence: TGTGCCAGCAGCTTGGCCGCGGCTAGAAATTCACCCCTCCACTTT.